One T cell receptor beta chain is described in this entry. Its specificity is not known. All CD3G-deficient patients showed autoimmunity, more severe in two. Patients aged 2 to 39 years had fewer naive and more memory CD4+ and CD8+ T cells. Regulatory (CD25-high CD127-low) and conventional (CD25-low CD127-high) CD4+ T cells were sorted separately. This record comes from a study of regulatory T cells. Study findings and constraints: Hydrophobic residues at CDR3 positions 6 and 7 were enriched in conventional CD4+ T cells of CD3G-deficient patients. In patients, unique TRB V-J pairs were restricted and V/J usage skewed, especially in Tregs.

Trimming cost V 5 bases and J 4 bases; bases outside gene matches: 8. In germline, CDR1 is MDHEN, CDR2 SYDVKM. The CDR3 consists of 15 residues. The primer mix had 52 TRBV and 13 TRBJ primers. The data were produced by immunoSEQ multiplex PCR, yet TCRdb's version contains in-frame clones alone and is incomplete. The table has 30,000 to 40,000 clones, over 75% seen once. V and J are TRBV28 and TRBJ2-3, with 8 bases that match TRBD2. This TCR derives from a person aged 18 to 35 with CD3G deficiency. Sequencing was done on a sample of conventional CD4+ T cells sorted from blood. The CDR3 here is CASSKPGLGSDTQYF. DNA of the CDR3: TGTGCCAGCAGTAAACCGGGACTAGGGTCAGATACGCAGTATTTT.